This T cell receptor (beta chain) was captured by sequencing in a study of CD8+ T cells in alopecia areata. General study points: Patients displayed less clarity in TCR sharing than mice, a finding possibly related to HLA.

Treatment denoted: oral pan-JAK inhibitor, 5-10 mg twice daily. Sequencing relied on a cDNA template that was reverse transcribed from extracted RNA. Clones were sequenced by immunoSEQ multiplex PCR, and TCRdb holds only the in-frame ones, with some missing. There are roughly 110,000 clones in the sample; less than 70% occur only once, and approximately 3.1% lies in the top ten. CDR1 and CDR2 (germline): MGHDK, SYGVNS. The V end was cut by 3 bases, the J end by 5 bases, with 15 bases between. CDR3 length equals 15 residues. On this clone: The antigen remains unidentified.

The chain joins TRBV25-1 to TRBJ2-3, with D uncertain. Source: CD4+ T cells sorted from blood, taken at week 24, from a patient treated with tofacitinib. The TCR was taken from a human donor with alopecia areata. Here the CDR3 reads CASSDYSVKVDTQYF. CDR3 DNA: TGTGCCAGCAGTGATTACTCCGTGAAGGTAGATACGCAGTATTTT.